This T cell receptor beta chain emerged from a study of CD8 T cells in Susac syndrome. Across the study: Treatment at blood withdrawal was none, corticosteroids, or intravenous immunoglobulin alone in Susac syndrome patients.

Note on this clonotype: Its antigen is unidentified.

General study findings and limits: In Susac syndrome, CD4+ T cell repertoires lacked any clonal expansion.

V dropped 4 bases and J dropped 8 bases, with 6 bases sitting between them. CDR3 length: 11 amino acids. Germline CDR1 and CDR2: SGHTA and FQGNSA. Random hexamers were used to reverse transcribe the RNA input (0.5 to 1 ug). TCR beta CDR3 was amplified by immunoSEQ multiplex PCR. This amplification extended across 54 Vbeta and 13 Jbeta segments. MiXCR was run by TCRdb on the immunoSEQ multiplex PCR reads, yielding one entry per CDR3 protein. The table includes under 200,000 distinct CDR3 sequences, 85% to 95% detected once. The receptor comes from a human donor with Susac syndrome. Sequenced material: CD4+ T cells from PBMCs. This chain uses TRBV7-2 with TRBJ2-1; no clear D. The CDR3 loop is CASSYSDEQFF. In nucleotides, the CDR3 is TGTGCCAGCAGCTACAGTGATGAGCAGTTCTTC. Full variable domain (remainder filled in from reference TRBV7-2 and TRBJ2-1): GAGVSQSPSNKVTEKGKDVELRCDPISGHTALYWYRQSLGQGLEFLIYFQGNSAPDKSGLPSDRFSAERTGGSVSTLTIQRTQQEDSAVYLCASSYSDEQFFGPGTRLTVL.